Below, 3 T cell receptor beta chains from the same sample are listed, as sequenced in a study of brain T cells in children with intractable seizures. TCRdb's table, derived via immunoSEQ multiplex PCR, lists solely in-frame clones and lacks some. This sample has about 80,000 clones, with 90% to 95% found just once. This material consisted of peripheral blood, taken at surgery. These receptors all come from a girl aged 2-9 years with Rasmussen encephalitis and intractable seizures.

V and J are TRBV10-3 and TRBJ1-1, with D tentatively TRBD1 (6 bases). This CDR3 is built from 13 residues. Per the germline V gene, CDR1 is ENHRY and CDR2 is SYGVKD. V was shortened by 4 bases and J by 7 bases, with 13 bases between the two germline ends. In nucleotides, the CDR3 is TGTGCCATCAGTGTAGGGGGATTTGGTGAAGCTTTCTTT. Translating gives CAISVGGFGEAFF.

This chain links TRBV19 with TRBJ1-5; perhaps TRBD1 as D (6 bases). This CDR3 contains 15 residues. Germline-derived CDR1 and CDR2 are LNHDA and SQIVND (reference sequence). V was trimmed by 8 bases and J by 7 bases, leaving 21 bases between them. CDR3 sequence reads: CASSVSGGAGQPQHF. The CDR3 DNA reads TGTGCCAGTTCCGTCTCGGGGGGGGCCGGGCAGCCCCAGCATTTT.

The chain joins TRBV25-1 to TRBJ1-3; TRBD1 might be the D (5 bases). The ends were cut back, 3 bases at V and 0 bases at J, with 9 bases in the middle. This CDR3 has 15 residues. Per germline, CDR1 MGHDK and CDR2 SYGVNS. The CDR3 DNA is TGTGCCAGCAGTGATACAGGTTCCTCTGGAAACACCATATATTTT. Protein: CASSDTGSSGNTIYF. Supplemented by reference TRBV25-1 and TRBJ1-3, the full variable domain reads EADIYQTPRYLVIGTGKKITLECSQTMGHDKMYWYQQDPGMELHLIHYSYGVNSTEKGDLSSESTVSRIRTEHFPLTLESARPSHTSQYLCASSDTGSSGNTIYFGEGSWLTVV.